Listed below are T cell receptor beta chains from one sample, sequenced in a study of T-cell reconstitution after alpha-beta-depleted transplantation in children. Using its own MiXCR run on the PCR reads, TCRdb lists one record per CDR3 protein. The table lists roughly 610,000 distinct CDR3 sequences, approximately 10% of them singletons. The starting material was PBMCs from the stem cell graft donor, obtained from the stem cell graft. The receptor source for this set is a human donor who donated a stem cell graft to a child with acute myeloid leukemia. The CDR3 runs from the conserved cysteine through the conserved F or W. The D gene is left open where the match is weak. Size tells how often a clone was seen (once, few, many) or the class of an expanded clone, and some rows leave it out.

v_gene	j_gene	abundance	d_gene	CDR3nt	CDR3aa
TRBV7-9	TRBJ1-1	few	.	TGTGCCAGCAGCTTTTGGGGGACCCTTGAAGCTTTCTTT	CASSFWGTLEAFF
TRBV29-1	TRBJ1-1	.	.	TGCAGCGTTGCCCTAGGGTCGTTTGAAGCTTTCTTT	CSVALGSFEAFF
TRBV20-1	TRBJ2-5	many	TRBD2	TGCGTATGGACTAGCGGGAGCCAAGAGACCCAGTACTTC	CVWTSGSQETQYF
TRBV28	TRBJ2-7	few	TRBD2	TGTGCCAGCAGTCTCACCGGGACTAGCGGGAGTTACGAGCAGTACTTC	CASSLTGTSGSYEQYF
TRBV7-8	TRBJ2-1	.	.	TGTGCCAGCAGCTTAGCGCAGGCTGCGCAGTTCTTC	CASSLAQAAQFF
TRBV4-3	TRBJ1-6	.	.	TGCGCCAGCAGCCAAGATCCGGGGGCGGGAAATTCACCCCTCCACTTT	CASSQDPGAGNSPLHF
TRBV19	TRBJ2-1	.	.	TGTGCCAGTAGTATCGGGCCAGCACCCTACAATGAGCAGTTCTTC	CASSIGPAPYNEQFF
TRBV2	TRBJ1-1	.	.	TGTGCCAGCAGTGAATTGGGCAGCCTTGGGACTGAAGCTTTCTTT	CASSELGSLGTEAFF
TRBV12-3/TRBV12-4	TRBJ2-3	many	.	TGTGCCAGCACCCTTCCGGGTAGCACAGATACGCAGTATTTT	CASTLPGSTDTQYF
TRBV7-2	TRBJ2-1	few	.	TGTGCCAGCAGCTACGGCCCCGGGTCGTCGGGCAATGAGCAGTTCTTC	CASSYGPGSSGNEQFF
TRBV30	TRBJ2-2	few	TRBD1	TGTGCATCGGGACAGGGGAACAGGGAGCTGTTTTTT	CASGQGNRELFF
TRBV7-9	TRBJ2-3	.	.	TGTGCCAGCAGCTTAGACGCAACCGATACGCAGTATTTT	CASSLDATDTQYF
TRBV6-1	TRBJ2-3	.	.	TGTGCCAGCGGGGCGGCGGGGACAGCCACAGATACGCAGTATTTT	CASGAAGTATDTQYF
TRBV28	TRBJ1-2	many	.	TGTGCCAGCAGTTTACGGATAGGCGGCTACACCTTC	CASSLRIGGYTF
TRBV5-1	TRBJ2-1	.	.	TGCGCCAGCAGTACGGACAGTGTAGGTGAGCAGTTCTTC	CASSTDSVGEQFF
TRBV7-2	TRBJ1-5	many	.	TGTGCCAGCGACCAGGGCCCTAGCAATCAGCCCCAGCATTTT	CASDQGPSNQPQHF
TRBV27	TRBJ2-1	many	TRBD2	TGTGCCAGCAGTTTAACGGGGACTAGCGGCAATGAGCAGTTCTTC	CASSLTGTSGNEQFF
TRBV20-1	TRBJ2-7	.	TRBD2	TGCAGTGCCCATACTAATAGCGGGAGACCACCCTACGAGCAGTACTTC	CSAHTNSGRPPYEQYF
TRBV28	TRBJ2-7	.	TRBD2	TGTGCCAGCACCCTGGGGCTAGCGGGACCTCTCCTCTCCTACGAGCAGTACTTC	CASTLGLAGPLLSYEQYF
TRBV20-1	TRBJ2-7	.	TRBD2	TGCAGTGCTCTACCTAGCGGGGGAGCCACGGGAGTCTACGAGCAGTACTTC	CSALPSGGATGVYEQYF
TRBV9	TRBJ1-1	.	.	TGTGCCAGCAGCGTAGCAGGGGAAGGAGCTGAAGCTTTCTTT	CASSVAGEGAEAFF
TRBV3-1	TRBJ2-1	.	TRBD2	TGTGCCAGCAGCCACCCGACTAGCGGGAGCTCCTACAATGAGCAGTTCTTC	CASSHPTSGSSYNEQFF
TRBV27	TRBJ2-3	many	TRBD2	TGTGCCAGCAGTTCCCCGGGACTAGCTCAATATTTT	CASSSPGLAQYF
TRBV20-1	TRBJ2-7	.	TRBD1	TGCAGTGCTAGAAGACAGGGGCGTCCCTCCTACGAGCAGTACTTC	CSARRQGRPSYEQYF
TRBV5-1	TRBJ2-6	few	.	TGCGCCAGCAGCTTGGAAGGGAACTCTGGGGCCAACGTCCTGACTTTC	CASSLEGNSGANVLTF
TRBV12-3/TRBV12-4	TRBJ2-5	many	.	TGTGCCAGCAGTTTAGGACCTAGGTCGGAGACCCAGTACTTC	CASSLGPRSETQYF
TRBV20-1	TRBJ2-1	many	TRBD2	TGCAGTGCTAGAGTGGTGGCTAGCGGATGGGCCCCCAATGAGCAGTTCTTC	CSARVVASGWAPNEQFF
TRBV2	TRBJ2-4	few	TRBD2	TGTGCCAGCAGGCCCCCGACTAGCGGAAACATTCAGTACTTC	CASRPPTSGNIQYF
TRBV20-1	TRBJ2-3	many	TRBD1	TGCAGTGCTTTTATGATTACAGGGGACCAAACAGATACGCAGTATTTT	CSAFMITGDQTDTQYF
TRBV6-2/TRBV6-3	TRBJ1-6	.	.	TGTGCCAGCAGTTACGCCCCGGCCCGGGACAAGATCGTCTTT	CASSYAPARDKIVF
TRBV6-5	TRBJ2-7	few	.	TGTGCCAGCAGAAGGCCCGACAGTTTAATCGAGCAGTACTTC	CASRRPDSLIEQYF
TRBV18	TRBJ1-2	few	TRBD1	TGTGCCAGCTCACCAACCGGGACAGGGGGCAACTATGGCTACACCTTC	CASSPTGTGGNYGYTF
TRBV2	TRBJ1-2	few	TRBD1	TGTGCCAGCCAAGGACAGGGACAAGATGGCTACACCTTC	CASQGQGQDGYTF
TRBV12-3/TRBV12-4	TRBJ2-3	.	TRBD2	TGTGCCAGCAGTATAGCGGGAGGCCCCACAGATACGCAGTATTTT	CASSIAGGPTDTQYF
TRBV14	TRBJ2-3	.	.	TGTGCCAGCAGTCGATCGGGGATTCCCACAGATACGCAGTATTTT	CASSRSGIPTDTQYF
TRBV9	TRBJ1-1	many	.	TGTGCCAGCAGCGTAAGGACTACGGGAACTGAAGCTTTCTTT	CASSVRTTGTEAFF
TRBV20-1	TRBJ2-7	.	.	TGCAGTGCTACCCCCTTGTACGAGCAGTACTTC	CSATPLYEQYF
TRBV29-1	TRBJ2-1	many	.	TGCAGCGGGGGTTTCGTCAATGAGCAGTTCTTC	CSGGFVNEQFF
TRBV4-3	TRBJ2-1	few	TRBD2	TGCGCCAGCAGCCAAGTTAGGGGCACTAGCGGGAGCTATGAGCAGTTCTTC	CASSQVRGTSGSYEQFF